This is a list of T cell receptor beta chains from one sample in a study of shared clonotypes between healthy human individuals. Using immunoSEQ multiplex PCR, the repertoire was profiled, and TCRdb retains in-frame clones only, with some absent. The sample records about 1.1 million clones, 60% to 80% being singletons. Sequencing was performed on memory CD4+ T cells from PBMCs. The receptors shown here come from a man between 18 and 29 years old in good health. Some clones in this sample may be carry-over from other donors' samples. Both conserved end residues are part of each CDR3. A D gene is named only where the DNA matches it firmly. Not every row has a clone size; where given, it reads once, few, many or a size class.

d_call,v_call,j_call,clone_size,cdr3_aa,cdr3_nt
NA,TRBV2,TRBJ1-5,NA,CASSRESNQPQHF,TGTGCCAGCAGCAGGGAGAGCAATCAGCCCCAGCATTTT
NA,TRBV4-3,TRBJ1-5,NA,CASSQGWGDNQPQHF,TGCGCCAGCAGCCAAGGGTGGGGAGACAATCAGCCCCAGCATTTT
TRBD1,TRBV12-5,TRBJ1-1,NA,CASGLNPTGMNTEAFF,TGTGCTAGTGGTTTAAACCCGACAGGGATGAACACTGAAGCTTTCTTT
NA,TRBV6-6,TRBJ2-3,NA,CASSYSLLGRGTQYF,TGTGCCAGCAGTTACTCCCTCTTAGGAAGGGGTACGCAGTATTTT
TRBD2,TRBV30,TRBJ2-3,NA,CAWTGTILTDTQYF,TGTGCCTGGACCGGGACTATCCTAACAGATACGCAGTATTTT
NA,TRBV5-1,TRBJ2-5,NA,CASSYHAETQYF,TGCGCCAGCAGCTATCACGCAGAGACCCAGTACTTC
TRBD1,TRBV5-4,TRBJ2-2,few,CASSLSGRQGGTGELFF,TGTGCCAGCAGCTTGAGTGGTCGACAGGGTGGAACCGGGGAGCTGTTTTTT
TRBD1,TRBV5-1,TRBJ2-7,NA,CASSLEIIGQGYEQYF,TGCGCCAGCAGCTTGGAGATTATAGGACAGGGATACGAGCAGTACTTC
NA,TRBV27,TRBJ1-2,NA,CASAAWGGIILGKGYGYTF,TGTGCCAGCGCTGCTTGGGGGGGCATTATTCTCGGCAAGGGCTATGGCTACACCTTC
NA,TRBV30,TRBJ2-7,few,CAWSNRGRSVQYF,TGTGCCTGGAGCAACCGGGGCCGATCGGTACAGTACTTC
NA,TRBV28,TRBJ1-5,many,CASSFRGPQHF,TGTGCCAGCAGTTTCCGGGGGCCCCAGCATTTT
NA,TRBV7-8,TRBJ1-2,NA,CASSFGPLEPGSYGYTF,TGTGCCAGCAGCTTCGGCCCTCTCGAGCCCGGCAGCTATGGCTACACCTTC
TRBD1,TRBV18,TRBJ1-1,NA,CASSGGQGKEAFF,TGTGCCAGCTCAGGGGGACAGGGGAAGGAAGCTTTCTTT
NA,TRBV7-3,TRBJ1-1,NA,CATKQGPNTEAFF,TGTGCGACGAAGCAGGGACCGAACACTGAAGCTTTCTTT
TRBD1,TRBV5-4,TRBJ2-7,few,CASSSRTGETYEQYF,TGTGCCAGCAGCTCGAGGACAGGGGAGACCTACGAGCAGTACTTC
TRBD2,TRBV15,TRBJ2-7,NA,CATSRVLAGSYEQYF,TGTGCCACCAGCAGAGTGCTAGCGGGATCCTACGAGCAGTACTTC